The TCR beta chain under discussion was sequenced for a study of cytomegalovirus exposure and HLA in healthy donors. The CDR3 is made up of 12 amino acids. V dropped 4 bases and J dropped 7 bases, with 11 bases sitting between them. Germline V lookup: CDR1 SEHNR, CDR2 FQNEAQ (reference sequence). Regarding this clone: Its antigen remains unidentified.

The PCR employed 60 Vbeta primers together with 13 Jbeta primers. Generated by immunoSEQ multiplex PCR, the TCRdb table keeps only in-frame clones and is missing some. The sample yields 150,000 or so clones, of which the top ten take up 1.5% to 2%. Although they were nominally healthy when sampled, donors likely had unrecorded immune exposures. Notes on the study in general: Reports credit the classifier with highly specific, highly sensitive diagnosis of cytomegalovirus status. Through in vitro validation, three CMV-associated chains were shown to be specific for CMV antigens. Analyses of presence/absence relied on an assumption of roughly uniform sequencing depth across donors.

The rearrangement links TRBV7-9 to TRBJ2-7; a possible D gene is TRBD2 (6 bases). The sequence derives from a woman aged 45 to 65 in good health and CMV-seronegative. The sequenced material came from PBMCs. The CDR3 DNA reads TGTGCCAGCAGCTCCTCGGGAGTAGAGCAGTACTTC. It translates to CASSSSGVEQYF.